Listed below are T cell receptor beta chains from one sample, sequenced in a study of T-cell memory formation after mild COVID-19. A single record per CDR3 protein comes from TCRdb applying MiXCR to the 5' RACE reads. The sample has approximately 340,000 distinct CDR3 sequences, over 10% seen once; the top ten hold around a fifth. Sequencing was carried out using PBMCs or a T cell subset sorted from them (not recorded which). Source of these receptors: a man aged 18 to 30 who had mild COVID-19 (a few samples of this study predate the infection). Cell type and time point are not known. Each CDR3 is given with its conserved first and last residue. The D gene is left open where the match is weak. The size entry is marked missing in some rows and otherwise reads once, few, many or a size class.

TRBV6-4,TRBJ2-2,.,.,CASSDRAGTGELFF,TGTGCCAGCAGTGACAGGGCGGGCACCGGGGAGCTGTTTTTT
TRBV9,TRBJ1-6,.,.,CASSVGGSPSYNSPLHF,TGTGCCAGCAGCGTAGGGGGGTCTCCCTCCTATAATTCACCCCTCCACTTT
TRBV4-1,TRBJ1-1,few,.,CASSSRADTEAFF,TGCGCCAGCAGTAGCAGGGCAGACACTGAAGCTTTCTTT
TRBV12-3/TRBV12-4,TRBJ2-3,few,TRBD1,CASSGTVTTDTQYF,TGTGCCAGCAGCGGGACAGTTACCACAGATACGCAGTATTTT
TRBV5-5,TRBJ1-5,.,.,CASSLHRENQPQHF,TGTGCCAGCAGCTTGCACAGGGAAAATCAGCCCCAGCATTTT
TRBV7-2,TRBJ2-2,many,.,CASSLEGGTNTGELFF,TGTGCCAGCAGCTTAGAAGGTGGGACGAACACCGGGGAGCTGTTTTTT
TRBV30,TRBJ1-2,.,.,CAWKSRRNYGYTF,TGTGCCTGGAAGAGCAGACGGAACTATGGCTACACCTTC
TRBV4-1,TRBJ2-1,few,TRBD2,CASSPGTSGGYEQFF,TGCGCCAGCAGCCCTGGGACTAGCGGGGGGTATGAGCAGTTCTTC
TRBV20-1,TRBJ2-1,.,.,CSARGQNSYNEQFF,TGCAGTGCTAGGGGGCAGAACTCCTACAATGAGCAGTTCTTC
TRBV4-2,TRBJ1-4,.,TRBD1,CASSQGDRVFEKLFF,TGTGCCAGCAGCCAGGGGGACAGGGTGTTCGAAAAACTGTTTTTT
TRBV5-1,TRBJ2-7,.,TRBD2,CASTLGRGGYEQYF,TGCGCCAGCACCCTAGGACGGGGGGGGTACGAGCAGTACTTC
TRBV7-2,TRBJ2-2,few,TRBD1,CASSLGTGTTGELFF,TGTGCCAGCAGCTTAGGGACAGGAACAACCGGGGAGCTGTTTTTT
TRBV5-1,TRBJ1-2,.,.,CASSLSQQGSGYTF,TGCGCCAGCAGCTTGTCCCAACAGGGAAGTGGTTACACCTTC
TRBV4-1,TRBJ2-7,.,.,CASSQVNSPSSYEQYF,TGCGCCAGCAGCCAAGTAAATAGTCCGAGCTCCTACGAGCAGTACTTC
TRBV7-2,TRBJ2-3,many,.,CASSLGGGGDTQYF,TGTGCCAGCAGTTTAGGGGGGGGCGGTGATACGCAGTATTTT
TRBV12-3/TRBV12-4,TRBJ1-1,.,.,CASSFDQNTEAFF,TGTGCCAGCAGTTTCGATCAGAACACTGAAGCTTTCTTT
TRBV5-1,TRBJ2-5,few,TRBD1,CASSVGQGLETQYF,TGCGCCAGCAGCGTGGGACAGGGGCTGGAGACCCAGTACTTC
TRBV5-1,TRBJ2-2,few,.,CASSSHPDSYTGELFF,TGCGCCAGCAGCTCGCACCCGGACAGTTACACCGGGGAGCTGTTTTTT
TRBV14,TRBJ2-5,many,TRBD2,CASSQELAGVETQYF,TGTGCCAGCAGCCAAGAACTGGCGGGGGTGGAGACCCAGTACTTC
TRBV6-2/TRBV6-3,TRBJ1-2,.,.,CASSNAMGARTGGYTF,TGTGCCAGCAGTAACGCCATGGGGGCTCGGACCGGTGGCTACACCTTC
TRBV3-1,TRBJ1-1,few,.,CASSQDLGNTEAFF,TGTGCCAGCAGCCAAGATCTGGGGAACACTGAAGCTTTCTTT
TRBV12-3/TRBV12-4,TRBJ2-7,many,.,CASALGSYEQYF,TGTGCCAGCGCCCTGGGTTCCTACGAGCAGTACTTC
TRBV6-5,TRBJ2-5,.,.,CASAFGGTIGETQYF,TGTGCCAGCGCCTTCGGGGGTACGATAGGAGAGACCCAGTACTTC
TRBV14,TRBJ1-2,few,.,CASSPPMGGYTF,TGTGCCAGCAGCCCCCCCATGGGAGGCTACACCTTC
TRBV27,TRBJ1-1,few,.,CASRHPLGMNTEAFF,TGTGCCAGCAGGCATCCTTTGGGGATGAACACTGAAGCTTTCTTT
TRBV10-3,TRBJ1-2,many,.,CAITSGQSYGYTF,TGTGCCATCACCTCCGGACAGAGCTATGGCTACACCTTC
TRBV10-3,TRBJ2-5,.,TRBD1,CAISGQGAWETQYF,TGTGCCATCAGTGGACAGGGGGCTTGGGAGACCCAGTACTTC
TRBV7-2,TRBJ2-7,many,.,CASSFLAGPYEQYF,TGTGCCAGCAGCTTTCTAGCAGGTCCCTACGAGCAGTACTTC
TRBV5-1,TRBJ1-2,.,TRBD1,CASSSNPTDRLIYGYTF,TGCGCCAGCAGTTCCAACCCGACGGACAGGTTGATCTATGGCTACACCTTC
TRBV7-3,TRBJ2-3,.,.,CASSELGSGTDTQYF,TGTGCCAGCAGCGAACTAGGTTCGGGGACAGATACGCAGTATTTT
TRBV4-2,TRBJ2-1,many,.,CASSQRGNEQFF,TGTGCCAGCAGCCAGCGGGGCAATGAGCAGTTCTTC
TRBV24-1,TRBJ2-1,many,.,CATSGYGNEQFF,TGTGCCACCAGTGGATACGGCAATGAGCAGTTCTTC
TRBV4-2,TRBJ1-5,few,.,CASSQDQVQPQHF,TGTGCCAGCAGCCAAGATCAGGTCCAGCCCCAGCATTTT
TRBV18,TRBJ1-1,few,.,CASSPPRQAEGNTEAFF,TGTGCCAGCTCACCACCTCGGCAGGCCGAAGGGAACACTGAAGCTTTCTTT
TRBV7-2,TRBJ1-1,.,.,CASSLGPGGNTEAFF,TGTGCCAGCAGCTTGGGCCCCGGGGGGAACACTGAAGCTTTCTTT
TRBV18,TRBJ1-5,few,TRBD1,CASSKAGTGRQPQHF,TGTGCCAGCTCAAAAGCCGGGACAGGGAGGCAGCCCCAGCATTTT
TRBV25-1,TRBJ2-7,many,.,CASSEATGRHYEQYF,TGTGCCAGCAGTGAGGCTACGGGCCGACACTACGAGCAGTACTTC
TRBV7-2,TRBJ1-2,.,TRBD1,CASSLVRGTRGYTF,TGTGCCAGCAGCTTAGTCAGGGGGACCCGCGGCTACACCTTC
TRBV2,TRBJ1-3,.,TRBD1,CASSKGQGQTSGNTIYF,TGTGCCAGCTCTAAGGGACAGGGGCAAACCTCTGGAAACACCATATATTTT
TRBV4-3,TRBJ2-1,few,.,CASSQVVWGNNEQFF,TGCGCCAGCAGCCAAGTGGTTTGGGGGAACAATGAGCAGTTCTTC
TRBV7-9,TRBJ2-3,.,.,CASSLVGRVEDTQYF,TGTGCCAGCAGCTTAGTCGGCAGGGTAGAAGATACGCAGTATTTT
TRBV29-1,TRBJ2-3,.,TRBD2,CSVGLSLTPADTQYF,TGCAGCGTGGGACTAAGTTTGACCCCCGCAGATACGCAGTATTTT
TRBV6-5,TRBJ2-4,.,.,CASRSGFRGKNIQYF,TGTGCCAGCAGATCAGGGTTTCGGGGCAAAAACATTCAGTACTTC
TRBV7-9,TRBJ1-1,many,.,CASSLGRKAFF,TGTGCCAGCAGCTTAGGAAGAAAAGCTTTCTTT
TRBV4-3,TRBJ2-2,.,.,CASSKVGRAKGRELFF,TGCGCCAGCAGCAAAGTTGGGCGGGCCAAGGGCCGGGAGCTGTTTTTT